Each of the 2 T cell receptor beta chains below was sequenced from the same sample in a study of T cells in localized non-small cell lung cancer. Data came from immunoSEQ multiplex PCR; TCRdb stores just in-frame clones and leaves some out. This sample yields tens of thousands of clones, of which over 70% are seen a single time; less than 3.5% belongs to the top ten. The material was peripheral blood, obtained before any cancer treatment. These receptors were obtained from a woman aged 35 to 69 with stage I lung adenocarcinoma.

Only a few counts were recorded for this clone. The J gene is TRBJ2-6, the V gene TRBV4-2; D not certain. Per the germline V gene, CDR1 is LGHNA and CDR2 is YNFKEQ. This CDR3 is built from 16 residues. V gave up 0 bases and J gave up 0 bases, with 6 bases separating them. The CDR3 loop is CASSQEAVSGANVLTF. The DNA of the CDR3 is TGTGCCAGCAGCCAAGAAGCCGTCTCTGGGGCCAACGTCCTGACTTTC.

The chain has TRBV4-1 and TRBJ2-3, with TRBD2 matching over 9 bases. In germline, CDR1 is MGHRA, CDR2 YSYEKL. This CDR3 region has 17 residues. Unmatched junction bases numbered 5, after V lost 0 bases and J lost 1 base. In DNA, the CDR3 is TGCGCCAGCAGCCAAGATGGGGCGGGAGGGGGCACAGATACGCAGTATTTT. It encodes CASSQDGAGGGTDTQYF.